This entry lists 2 T cell receptor beta chains sequenced from one sample in a study of T-cell reconstitution after alpha-beta-depleted transplantation in children. During its preparation, the TCRbeta library received unique molecular identifiers. TCRdb independently ran MiXCR on the PCR reads; one entry per CDR3 protein. The sample has just over 950,000 distinct CDR3 sequences, about 30% seen once. The sample was PBMCs, mostly from graft donor cells, taken 360 days after TCRalphabeta/CD19-depleted stem cell transplant. All receptors derive from a boy under three years old who had a stem cell transplant for SCID, so the T cells may come from the graft donor.

This chain connects TRBV7-8 to TRBJ2-6; D gene unclear. Trimming left V 1 base short and J 6 bases short, with 16 bases between. The CDR3 has 17 amino acids. Germline assignment: CDR1 SGHVS and CDR2 FQNEAQ. The CDR3 DNA reads as TGTGCCAGCAGCTTAGGACCCTTAAAAGGAGAGGCCAACGTCCTGACTTTC. Encoded protein: CASSLGPLKGEANVLTF.

The gene calls are TRBV18 and TRBJ2-3; D is unresolved. Looked up from germline, CDR1 is KGHSH and CDR2 is LQKENI. This CDR3 spans 15 amino acids. V was clipped by 1 base and J by 0 bases, with 8 bases between them. The CDR3 DNA is TGTGCCAGCTCACCACGGTACATTAGCACAGATACGCAGTATTTT. This encodes CASSPRYISTDTQYF.